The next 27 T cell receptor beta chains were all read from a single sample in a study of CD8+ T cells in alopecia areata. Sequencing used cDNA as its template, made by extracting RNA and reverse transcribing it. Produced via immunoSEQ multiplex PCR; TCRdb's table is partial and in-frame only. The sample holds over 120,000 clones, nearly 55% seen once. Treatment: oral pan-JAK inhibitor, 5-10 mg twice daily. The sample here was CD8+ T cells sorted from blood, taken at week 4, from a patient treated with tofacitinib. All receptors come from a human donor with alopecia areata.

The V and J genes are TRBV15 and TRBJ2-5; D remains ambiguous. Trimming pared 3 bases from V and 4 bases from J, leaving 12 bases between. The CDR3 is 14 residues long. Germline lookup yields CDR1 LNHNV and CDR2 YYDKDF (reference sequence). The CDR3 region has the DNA TGTGCCACCAGCAGCCCCGGAGAGGCAGAGACCCAGTACTTC. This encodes CATSSPGEAETQYF.

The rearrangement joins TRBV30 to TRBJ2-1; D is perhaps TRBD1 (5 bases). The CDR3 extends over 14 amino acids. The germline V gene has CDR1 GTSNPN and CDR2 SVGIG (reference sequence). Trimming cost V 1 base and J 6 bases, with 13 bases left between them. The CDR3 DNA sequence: TGTGCCTGGAGTGCAGGGAACCCAGGCAATGAGCAGTTCTTC. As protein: CAWSAGNPGNEQFF. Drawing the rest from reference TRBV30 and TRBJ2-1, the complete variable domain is SQTIHQWPATLVQPVGSPLSLECTVEGTSNPNLYWYRQAAGRGLQLLFYSVGIGQISSEVPQNLSASRPQDRQFILSSKKLLLSDSGFYLCAWSAGNPGNEQFFGPGTRLTVL.

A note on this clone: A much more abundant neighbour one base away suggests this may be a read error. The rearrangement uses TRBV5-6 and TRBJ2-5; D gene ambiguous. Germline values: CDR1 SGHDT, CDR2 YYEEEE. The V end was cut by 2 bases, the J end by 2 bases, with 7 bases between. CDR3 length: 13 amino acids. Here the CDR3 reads CASSFARQETQYF. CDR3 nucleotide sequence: TGTGCCAGCAGCTTCGCCAGGCAAGAGACCCAGTACTTC.

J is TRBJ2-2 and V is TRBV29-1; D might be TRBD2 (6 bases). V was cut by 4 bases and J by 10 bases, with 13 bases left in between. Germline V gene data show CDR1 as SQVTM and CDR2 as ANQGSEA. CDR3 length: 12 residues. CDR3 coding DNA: TGCAGCGTTGTAGTCGGGGGAGTGGAGCTGTTTTTT. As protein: CSVVVGGVELFF.

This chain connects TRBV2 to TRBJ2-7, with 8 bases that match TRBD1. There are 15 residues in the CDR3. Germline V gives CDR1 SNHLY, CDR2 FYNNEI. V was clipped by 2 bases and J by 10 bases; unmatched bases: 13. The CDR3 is CASSENPGDRLEQYF. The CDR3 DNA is TGTGCCAGCAGTGAAAACCCAGGGGACAGGCTTGAACAGTACTTC.

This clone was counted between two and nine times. DNA of the CDR3: TGTGCCAGCAGCGTCTCCGGGACAGGGCTTCATGGCTACACCTTC. Its protein product is CASSVSGTGLHGYTF. The chain uses TRBV13 and TRBJ1-2; 9 nucleotides match TRBD1. Trimming took 5 bases from V and 6 from J; bases not matched to a gene: 10. Germline V CDR1 and CDR2: PRHDT, FYEKMQ (reference sequence). CDR3 length equals 15 residues. Full variable domain (outside the CDR3, taken from reference TRBV13 and TRBJ1-2): AAGVIQSPRHLIKEKRETATLKCYPIPRHDTVYWYQQGPGQDPQFLISFYEKMQSDKGSIPDRFSAQQFSDYHSELNMSSLELGDSALYFCASSVSGTGLHGYTFGSGTRLTVV.

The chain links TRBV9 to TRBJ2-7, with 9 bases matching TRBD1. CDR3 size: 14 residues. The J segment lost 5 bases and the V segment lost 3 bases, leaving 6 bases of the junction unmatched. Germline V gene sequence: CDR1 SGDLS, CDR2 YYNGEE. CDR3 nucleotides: TGTGCCAGCAGCGCGGGACAGGGCGGAAACGAGCAGTACTTC. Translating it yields CASSAGQGGNEQYF.

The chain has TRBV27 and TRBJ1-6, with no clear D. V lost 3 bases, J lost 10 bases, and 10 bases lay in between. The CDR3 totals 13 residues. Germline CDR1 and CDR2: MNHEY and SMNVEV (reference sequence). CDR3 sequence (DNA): TGTGCCAGCAGTTTCACAGTAAACTCACCCCTCCACTTT. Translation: CASSFTVNSPLHF.

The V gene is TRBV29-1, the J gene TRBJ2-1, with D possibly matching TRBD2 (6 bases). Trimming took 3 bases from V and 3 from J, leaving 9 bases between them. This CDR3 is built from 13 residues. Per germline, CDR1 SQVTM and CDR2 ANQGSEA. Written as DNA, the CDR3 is TGCAGCGTTGATGCGGGATACTACAATGAGCAGTTCTTC. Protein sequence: CSVDAGYYNEQFF.

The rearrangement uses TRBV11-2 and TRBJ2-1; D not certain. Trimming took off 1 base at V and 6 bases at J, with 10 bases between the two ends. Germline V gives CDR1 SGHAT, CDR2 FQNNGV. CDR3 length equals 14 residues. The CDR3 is CASSLARPGNEQFF. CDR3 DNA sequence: TGTGCCAGCAGCTTAGCCCGACCGGGCAATGAGCAGTTCTTC.

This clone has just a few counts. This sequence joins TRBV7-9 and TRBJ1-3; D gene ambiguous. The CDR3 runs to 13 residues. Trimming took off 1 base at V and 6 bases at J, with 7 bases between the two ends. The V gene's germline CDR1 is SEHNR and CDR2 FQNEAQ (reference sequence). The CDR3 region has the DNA TGTGCCAGCAGCTTAGGCGTGGAAAACACCATATATTTT. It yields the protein CASSLGVENTIYF.

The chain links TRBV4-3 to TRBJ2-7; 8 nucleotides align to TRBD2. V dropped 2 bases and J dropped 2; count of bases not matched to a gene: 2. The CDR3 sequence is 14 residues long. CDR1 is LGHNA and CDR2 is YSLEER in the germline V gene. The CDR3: CASSQLAGTYEQYF. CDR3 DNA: TGCGCCAGCAGCCAACTAGCGGGTACCTACGAGCAGTACTTC.

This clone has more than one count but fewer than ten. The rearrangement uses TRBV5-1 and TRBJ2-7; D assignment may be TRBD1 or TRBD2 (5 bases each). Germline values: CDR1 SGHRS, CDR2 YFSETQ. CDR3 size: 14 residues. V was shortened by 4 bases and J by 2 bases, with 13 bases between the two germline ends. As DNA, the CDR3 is TGCGCCAGCAGCGCCGGGACGGTTACCTACGAGCAGTACTTC. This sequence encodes CASSAGTVTYEQYF.

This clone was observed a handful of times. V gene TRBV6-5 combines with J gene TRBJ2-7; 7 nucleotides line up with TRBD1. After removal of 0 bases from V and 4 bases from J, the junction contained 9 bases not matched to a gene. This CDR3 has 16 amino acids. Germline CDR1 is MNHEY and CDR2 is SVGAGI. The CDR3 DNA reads TGTGCCAGCAGTTACTCGACTGGACAGGCCTTGTACGAGCAGTACTTC. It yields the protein CASSYSTGQALYEQYF.

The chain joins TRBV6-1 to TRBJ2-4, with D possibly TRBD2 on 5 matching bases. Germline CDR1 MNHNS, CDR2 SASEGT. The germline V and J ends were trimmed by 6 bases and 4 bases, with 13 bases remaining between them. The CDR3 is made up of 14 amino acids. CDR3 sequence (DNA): TGTGCCAGCAGCCCCGGACTGAGGAAAAACATTCAGTACTTC. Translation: CASSPGLRKNIQYF.

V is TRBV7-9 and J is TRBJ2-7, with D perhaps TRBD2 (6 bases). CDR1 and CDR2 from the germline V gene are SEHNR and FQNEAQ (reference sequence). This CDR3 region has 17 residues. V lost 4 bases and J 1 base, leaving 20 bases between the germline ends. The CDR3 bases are TGTGCCAGCAGCTCAGCCGCTAGACTAGGAAAGTCCTACGAGCAGTACTTC. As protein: CASSSAARLGKSYEQYF.

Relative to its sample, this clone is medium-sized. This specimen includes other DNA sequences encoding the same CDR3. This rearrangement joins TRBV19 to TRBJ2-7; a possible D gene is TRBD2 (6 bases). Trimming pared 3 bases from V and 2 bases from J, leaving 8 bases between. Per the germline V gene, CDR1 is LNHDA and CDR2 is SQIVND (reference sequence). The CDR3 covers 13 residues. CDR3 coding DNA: TGTGCCAGTAGTATGGGAGGACCCTACGAGCAGTACTTC. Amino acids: CASSMGGPYEQYF.

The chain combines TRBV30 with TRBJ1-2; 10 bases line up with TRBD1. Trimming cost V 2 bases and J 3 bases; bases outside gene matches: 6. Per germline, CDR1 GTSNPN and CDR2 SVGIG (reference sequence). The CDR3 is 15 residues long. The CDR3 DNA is TGTGCCTGGAGTCCGGGACAGGGGACCCACTATGGCTACACCTTC. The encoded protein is CAWSPGQGTHYGYTF.

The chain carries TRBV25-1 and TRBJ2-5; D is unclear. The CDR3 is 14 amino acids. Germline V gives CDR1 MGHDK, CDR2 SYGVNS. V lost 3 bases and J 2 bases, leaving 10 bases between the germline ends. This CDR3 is CASSDYSEQETQYF. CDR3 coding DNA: TGTGCCAGCAGTGACTACAGCGAACAAGAGACCCAGTACTTC.

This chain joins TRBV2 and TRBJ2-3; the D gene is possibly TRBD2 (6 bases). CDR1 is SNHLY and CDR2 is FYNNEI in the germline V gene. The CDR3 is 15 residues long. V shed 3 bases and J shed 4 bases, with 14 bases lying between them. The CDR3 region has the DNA TGTGCCAGCAGTGACTCCGGGGGTTTGCCAGATACGCAGTATTTT. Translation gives CASSDSGGLPDTQYF. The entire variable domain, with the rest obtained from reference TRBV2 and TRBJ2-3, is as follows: EPEVTQTPSHQVTQMGQEVILRCVPISNHLYFYWYRQILGQKVEFLVSFYNNEISEKSEIFDDQFSVERPDGSNFTLKIRSTKLEDSAMYFCASSDSGGLPDTQYFGPGTRLTVL.

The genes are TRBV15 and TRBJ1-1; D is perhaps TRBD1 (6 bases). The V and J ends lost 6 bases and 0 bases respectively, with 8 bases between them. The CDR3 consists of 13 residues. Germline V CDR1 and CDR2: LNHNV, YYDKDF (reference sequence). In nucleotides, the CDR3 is TGTGCCACCAGGGGGACACTGAACACTGAAGCTTTCTTT. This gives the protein CATRGTLNTEAFF.

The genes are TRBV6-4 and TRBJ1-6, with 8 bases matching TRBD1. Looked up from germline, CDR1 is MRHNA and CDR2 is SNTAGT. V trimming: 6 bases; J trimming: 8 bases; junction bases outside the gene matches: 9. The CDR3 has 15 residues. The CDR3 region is CASSPGQGGDSPLHF. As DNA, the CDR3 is TGTGCCAGCAGCCCCGGACAGGGTGGGGATTCACCCCTCCACTTT.

The CDR3 here is CASSGETLRGQVTGELFF. CDR3 DNA: TGTGCCAGCAGCGGCGAGACCCTGAGGGGACAGGTCACCGGGGAGCTGTTTTTT. V and J are TRBV9 and TRBJ2-2; 8 bases map to TRBD1. V was pared by 3 bases and J by 4 bases, with 14 bases of the junction left unmatched. The length of the CDR3 is 18 residues. Germline V gene data show CDR1 as SGDLS and CDR2 as YYNGEE.

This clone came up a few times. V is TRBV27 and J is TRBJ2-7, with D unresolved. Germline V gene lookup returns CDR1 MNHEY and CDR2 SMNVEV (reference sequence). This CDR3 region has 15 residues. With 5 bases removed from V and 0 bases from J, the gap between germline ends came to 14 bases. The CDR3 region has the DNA TGTGCCAGCAGTCTGGTTGGCGTGAGCTCCTACGAGCAGTACTTC. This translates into CASSLVGVSSYEQYF.

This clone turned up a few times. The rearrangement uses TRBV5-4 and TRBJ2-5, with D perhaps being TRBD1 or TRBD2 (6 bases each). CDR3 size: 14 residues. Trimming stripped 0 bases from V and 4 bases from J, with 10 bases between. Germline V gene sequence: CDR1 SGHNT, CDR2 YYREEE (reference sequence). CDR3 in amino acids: CASSLAGGVETQYF. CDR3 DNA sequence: TGTGCCAGCAGCTTGGCCGGGGGCGTAGAGACCCAGTACTTC. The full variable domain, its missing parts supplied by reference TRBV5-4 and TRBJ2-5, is ETGVTQSPTHLIKTRGQQVTLRCSSQSGHNTVSWYQQALGQGPQFIFQYYREEENGRGNFPPRFSGLQFPNYSSELNVNALELDDSALYLCASSLAGGVETQYFGPGTRLLVL.

As DNA, the CDR3 is TGCAGCGCCAGGGAGGGCAGCAATCAGCCCCAGCATTTT. It is translated as CSAREGSNQPQHF. V gene TRBV29-1 combines with J gene TRBJ1-5; D might be TRBD1 (5 bases). V was trimmed by 7 bases and J by 1 base, leaving 11 bases between them. The germline V gene encodes CDR1 SQVTM and CDR2 ANQGSEA. The CDR3 is 13 amino acids.

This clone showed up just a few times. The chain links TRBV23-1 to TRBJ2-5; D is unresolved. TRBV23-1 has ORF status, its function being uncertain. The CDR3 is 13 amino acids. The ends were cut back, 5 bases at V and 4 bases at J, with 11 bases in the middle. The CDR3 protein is CASSIGRPETQYF. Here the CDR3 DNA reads TGCGCCAGCAGTATAGGCCGCCCAGAGACCCAGTACTTC.